This T cell receptor beta chain was sequenced in a study of cytomegalovirus exposure and HLA in healthy donors. For the study at large: In an earlier analysis, approximately 120 million unique TCR beta sequences were found from 150 million to 200 million T cells. An early data release held approximately 85 million unique TCRs from HLA-typed donors.

A word on this clone: The antigen remains unidentified.

This CDR3 is 15 amino acids long. Trimming left V 0 bases short and J 5 bases short, with 10 bases between. Germline-derived CDR1 and CDR2 are SGHTA and FQGTGA. Study-wide results and caveats: Most of the TCR beta V segments (in an earlier analysis) were productive either about 87% or about 30% of the time.

13 Jbeta primers and 60 Vbeta primers were used for the PCR. This table comes from immunoSEQ multiplex PCR, and its TCRdb copy is limited to in-frame clones, with some not included. Of approximately 190,000 clones listed, roughly 80% are singletons. The origin of this receptor is a man aged 35 to 55 in good health and CMV-seropositive. The source material was PBMCs. The chain couples TRBV7-3 to TRBJ1-4, with D possibly being TRBD1 (5 bases). CDR3 DNA sequence: TGTGCCAGCAGCTTAACTAGGGCAGGGAATGAAAAACTGTTTTTT. Its protein product is CASSLTRAGNEKLFF.